This T cell receptor beta chain was documented in a study of T cell repertoires in cytomegalovirus infection (dated by TCRdb to about 2019). Study-level background: Alongside well-studied HLA-B-restricted epitopes, the peptide stimulations were aimed at recently identified HLA-C-restricted CMV epitopes, whose presentation resists viral immunomodulation. Donor HLA type was relevant to the analysis, because carriage of CMV infection together with the matching HLA type was indicated by public TCR beta signatures. Overall results and qualifications from the work: The ex vivo response was dominated by HLA-C-restricted CMV-specific TCR beta clonotypes, and the single most frequent clonotype in two of eight donors was supplied by these HLA-C-restricted clonotypes. Carriers of CMV infection plus the relevant HLA type were discriminated by the cumulative frequency of public TCR beta family members in the study cohort and in an independent roughly 370-donor cohort.

The CDR3 has 13 amino acids, counting the end cysteine and phenylalanine. Only the CDR3 region is kept as DNA, spanning 39 bases read in frame from base 1. CDR1 LGHNT and CDR2 FRNRAP are derived from the germline V gene. Deletion took 1 base off V and 9 bases off J, with a span of 10 bases between the germline ends. TCRdb shows the sequencer as Illumina HiSeq 1500. In-frame beta chains were kept once TCRdb had trimmed the public reads at Q25 with fastp and called clones with MiXCR. Identical CDR3 proteins give one entry, which carries the most common genes and DNA. The sample profile shows approximately 730,000 distinct CDR3 sequences; 30% to 35% of them were found once. Together, the top ten hold 15% to 20% of the sample. Worth noting for this clonotype: Its antigen has not been determined. No base quality values were provided; no much bigger clone lies one nucleotide off.

What the treatment or condition label conveys for this sample: in vitro stimulation with specific CMV peptide epitopes to enrich CMV-specific T cells. The sequencing used cultured PBMCs, collected from culture after CMV antigen stimulation. This clonotype was sampled from a human donor in good health (CMV status not recorded). Some clones in this sample may be carry-over from other donors' samples. Recombination joined TRBV12-5 with TRBJ2-1; too little of a D gene remains to name it. CDR3 sequence: CASGLGATSEQFF. The sequence in DNA is TGTGCTAGTGGTTTGGGGGCCACGAGTGAGCAGTTCTTC.